The present T cell receptor beta chain was sequenced within a study of blood T cell repertoires in COVID-19. Across the study: Nucleic acid was either cDNA or gDNA, and it came from T cells, B-cell-depleted T cells, or PBMCs.

Sequenced by immunoSEQ multiplex PCR; TCRdb stores in-frame clones only, minus some. The repertoire holds 200,000 to 300,000 clones, with over 80% as singletons. V gave up 5 bases and J gave up 1 base; unmatched junction bases: 7. Germline V CDR1 and CDR2: PRHDT, FYEKMQ (reference sequence). This CDR3 region has 15 residues. Sequenced input: peripheral blood. The V call is TRBV13, the J call TRBJ2-5; TRBD2 matches 7 bases. The receptor comes from a human donor in a cohort sampled during active COVID-19. The CDR3 DNA sequence: TGTGCCAGCAGCCCCCCTGGCGGGGGCCAAGAGACCCAGTACTTC. It yields the protein CASSPPGGGQETQYF. Variable domain in full (rest from reference TRBV13 and TRBJ2-5): AAGVIQSPRHLIKEKRETATLKCYPIPRHDTVYWYQQGPGQDPQFLISFYEKMQSDKGSIPDRFSAQQFSDYHSELNMSSLELGDSALYFCASSPPGGGQETQYFGPGTRLLVL.